These 8 T cell receptor beta chains originate from one sample sequenced in a study of shared clonotypes between healthy human individuals. Clones were read by immunoSEQ multiplex PCR, and TCRdb kept only the in-frame ones, dropping some. The profile covers 2.3 million or so clones, with approximately 93% appearing a single time and 0.35% to 0.45% taken by the ten largest. Sequencing was carried out using naive CD4+ T cells from PBMCs. Subset noted: CD45RA+ positively selected. Receptors were obtained from a man between 18 and 29 years old in good health. Some clones in this sample may be carry-over from other donors' samples.

J is TRBJ1-2 and V is TRBV19; the D gene is possibly TRBD1 (6 bases). The germline V gene has CDR1 LNHDA and CDR2 SQIVND (reference sequence). The CDR3 runs 15 residues. V was cut by 5 bases and J by 2 bases, with 15 bases left in between. The CDR3 region has the DNA TGTGCCAGTAGTCACGCTCGGGGGGGCAACTATGGCTACACCTTC. Protein product: CASSHARGGNYGYTF.

The chain recombines TRBV6-5 with TRBJ2-5, with D perhaps being TRBD1 or TRBD2 (6 bases each). The V and J ends lost 10 bases and 0 bases respectively, with 15 bases between them. The germline gives CDR1 MNHEY, CDR2 SVGAGI. The CDR3 covers 14 residues. CDR3 nucleotides: TGTGCCACCCGGGGGCGCATGTACCAAGAGACCCAGTACTTC. It codes for CATRGRMYQETQYF.

The chain employs TRBV11-2 and TRBJ2-7, with 8 bases lining up with TRBD2. The germline gives CDR1 SGHAT, CDR2 FQNNGV. The J segment lost 2 bases and the V segment lost 5 bases, leaving 8 bases of the junction unmatched. The CDR3 has 15 amino acids. The CDR3 DNA sequence: TGTGCCAGCAGCCCGTCGGCGGGAGGAACCTACGAGCAGTACTTC. It specifies CASSPSAGGTYEQYF.

About this clone: Different DNA sequences within this sample yield the same CDR3. The chain employs TRBV15 and TRBJ2-7; maybe TRBD1 (5 bases). CDR3 size: 14 residues. CDR1 and CDR2 (germline): LNHNV, YYDKDF (reference sequence). Trimming shortened V by 0 bases and J by 2 bases, and 8 bases separated the two germline ends. CDR3 DNA: TGTGCCACCAGCAGAGACCCAGGGACCTACGAGCAGTACTTC. Amino acids: CATSRDPGTYEQYF.

The chain has TRBV9 and TRBJ2-2, with TRBD2 identical over 8 bases. V was clipped by 3 bases and J by 2 bases; unmatched bases: 6. CDR1 and CDR2 from the germline V gene are SGDLS and YYNGEE. CDR3 size: 16 residues. CDR3 nucleotide sequence: TGTGCCAGCAGCGCTCGTAGCGGGATAAACACCGGGGAGCTGTTTTTT. Protein product: CASSARSGINTGELFF. Variable domain in full (rest from reference TRBV9 and TRBJ2-2): DSGVTQTPKHLITATGQRVTLRCSPRSGDLSVYWYQQSLDQGLQFLIQYYNGEERAKGNILERFSAQQFPDLHSELNLSSLELGDSALYFCASSARSGINTGELFFGEGSRLTVL.

V usage is TRBV5-1 and J usage is TRBJ2-6; D is possibly TRBD1 (6 bases). The germline CDR1 and CDR2 sequences are SGHRS and YFSETQ. V lost 4 bases, J lost 0 bases, and 26 bases lay in between. The CDR3 spans 21 residues. CDR3 bases: TGCGCCAGCAGCCGATTAACCGCCCGGGACACCACTTACTCTGGGGCCAACGTCCTGACTTTC. This codes for CASSRLTARDTTYSGANVLTF.

The rearrangement uses TRBV5-4 and TRBJ2-5; 9 bases are a match to TRBD2. The germline V gene has CDR1 SGHNT and CDR2 YYREEE (reference sequence). The CDR3 loop spans 15 amino acids. V was clipped by 2 bases and J by 3 bases; unmatched bases: 5. The CDR3 nucleotides are TGTGCCAGCAGCTTCGGCGGGAGGGGGAAAGAGACCCAGTACTTC. The encoded protein is CASSFGGRGKETQYF.

The chain is built from TRBV7-3 and TRBJ2-1; no firm D call. This CDR3 has 14 amino acids. Germline loops: CDR1 SGHTA, CDR2 FQGTGA. With 3 bases removed from V and 6 bases from J, the gap between germline ends came to 12 bases. As DNA, the CDR3 is TGTGCCAGCAGCTTTAGTCGCGGAAGCAATGAGCAGTTCTTC. Translated, it gives CASSFSRGSNEQFF.